This TCR beta chain derives from a study of shared clonotypes between healthy human individuals. About this clone: Its antigen is unknown. This specimen includes other DNA sequences encoding the same CDR3.

Broader study findings: The expectation was that sequencing depth would affect clonotype sharing among donors.

CD45RO-negative cells were positively selected for CCR7, leaving out terminally differentiated effector memory CD45RA+ cells. Genomic DNA (from each subset) was split evenly across several immunoSEQ plates. Sequenced by immunoSEQ multiplex PCR; TCRdb stores in-frame clones only, minus some. The sample shows about 2.2 million clones, over 85% of them seen only once. The sample taken for sequencing was naive CD8+ T cells from PBMCs. The clonotype originates from a man between 18 and 29 years old in good health. Some clones in this sample may be carry-over from other donors' samples.

The CDR3 spells CASSLGYEQFF. The CDR3 nucleotides read TGCGCCAGCAGCTTGGGCTATGAGCAGTTCTTC. The chain recombines TRBV5-1 with TRBJ2-1; D call uncertain. The V gene's germline CDR1 is SGHRS and CDR2 YFSETQ. This CDR3 comprises 11 residues. Deletions cut 0 bases from V and 8 bases from J, with 3 bases between.